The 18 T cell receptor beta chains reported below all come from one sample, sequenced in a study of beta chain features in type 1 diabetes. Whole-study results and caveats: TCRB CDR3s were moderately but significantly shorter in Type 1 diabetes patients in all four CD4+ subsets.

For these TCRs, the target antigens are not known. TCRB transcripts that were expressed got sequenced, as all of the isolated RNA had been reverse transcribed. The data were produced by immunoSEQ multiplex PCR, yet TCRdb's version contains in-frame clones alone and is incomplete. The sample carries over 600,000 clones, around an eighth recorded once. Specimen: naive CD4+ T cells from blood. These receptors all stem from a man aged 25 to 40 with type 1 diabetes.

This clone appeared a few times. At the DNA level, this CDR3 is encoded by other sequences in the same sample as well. The CDR3 coding sequence is TGTGCCAGCAGGCTTCAGGGGGCGGGCAATCAGCCCCAGCATTTT. It encodes CASRLQGAGNQPQHF. V usage is TRBV27 and J usage is TRBJ1-5; 8 nucleotides agree with TRBD1. V was pared by 6 bases and J by 2 bases, with 6 bases of the junction left unmatched. Looked up from germline, CDR1 is MNHEY and CDR2 is SMNVEV (reference sequence). The length of the CDR3 is 15 residues.

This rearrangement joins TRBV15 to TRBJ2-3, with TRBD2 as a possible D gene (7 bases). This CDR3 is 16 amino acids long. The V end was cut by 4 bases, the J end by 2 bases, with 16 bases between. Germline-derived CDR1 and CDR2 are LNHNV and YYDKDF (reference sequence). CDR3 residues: CATSTAFGGLTDTQYF. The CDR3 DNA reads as TGTGCCACCAGCACGGCTTTCGGGGGGCTCACAGATACGCAGTATTTT.

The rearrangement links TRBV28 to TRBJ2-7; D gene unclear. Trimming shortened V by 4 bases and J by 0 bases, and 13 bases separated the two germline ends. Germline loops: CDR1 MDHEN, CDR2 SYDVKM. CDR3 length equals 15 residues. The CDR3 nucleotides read TGTGCCAGCAGTTCCTCCGGGCCACGCTCCTACGAGCAGTACTTC. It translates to CASSSSGPRSYEQYF.

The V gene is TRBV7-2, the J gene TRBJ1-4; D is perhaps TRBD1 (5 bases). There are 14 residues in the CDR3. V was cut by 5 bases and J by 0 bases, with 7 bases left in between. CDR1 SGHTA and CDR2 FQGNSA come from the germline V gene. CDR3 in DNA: TGTGCCAGCAGCGGGACGGCAACTAATGAAAAACTGTTTTTT. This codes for CASSGTATNEKLFF.

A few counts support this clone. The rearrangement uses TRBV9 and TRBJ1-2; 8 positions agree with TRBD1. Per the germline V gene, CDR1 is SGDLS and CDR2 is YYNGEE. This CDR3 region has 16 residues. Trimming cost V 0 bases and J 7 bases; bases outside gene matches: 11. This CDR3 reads CASSVASAQGALGYTF. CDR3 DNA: TGTGCCAGCAGCGTAGCTTCGGCGCAGGGGGCGCTTGGCTACACCTTC.

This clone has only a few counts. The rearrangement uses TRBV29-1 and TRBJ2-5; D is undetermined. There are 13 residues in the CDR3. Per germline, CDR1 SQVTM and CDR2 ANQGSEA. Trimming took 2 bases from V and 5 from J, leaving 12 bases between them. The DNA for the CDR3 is TGCAGCGTTGAAAAATCAAACGCGGAGACCCAGTACTTC. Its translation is CSVEKSNAETQYF. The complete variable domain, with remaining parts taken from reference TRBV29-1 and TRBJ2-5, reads SAVISQKPSRDICQRGTSLTIQCQVDSQVTMMFWYRQQPGQSLTLIATANQGSEATYESGFVIDKFPISRPNLTFSTLTVSNMSPEDSSIYLCSVEKSNAETQYFGPGTRLLVL.

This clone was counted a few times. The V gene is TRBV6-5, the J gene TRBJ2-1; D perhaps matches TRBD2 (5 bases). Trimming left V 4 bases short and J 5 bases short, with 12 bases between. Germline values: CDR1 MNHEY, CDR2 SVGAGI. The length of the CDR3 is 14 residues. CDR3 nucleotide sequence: TGTGCCAGCAGTTCCCCGGGATGGAACAATGAGCAGTTCTTC. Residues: CASSSPGWNNEQFF.

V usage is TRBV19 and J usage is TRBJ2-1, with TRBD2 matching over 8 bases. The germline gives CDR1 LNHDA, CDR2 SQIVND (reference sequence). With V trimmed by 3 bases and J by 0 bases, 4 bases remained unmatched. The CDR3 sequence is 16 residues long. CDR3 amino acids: CASSMGLGTSYNEQFF. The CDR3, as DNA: TGTGCCAGTAGTATGGGACTAGGGACCTCCTACAATGAGCAGTTCTTC.

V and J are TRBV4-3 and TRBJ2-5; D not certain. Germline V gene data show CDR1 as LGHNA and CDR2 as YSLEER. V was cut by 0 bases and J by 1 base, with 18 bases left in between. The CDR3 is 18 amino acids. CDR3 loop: CASSQDPLYGRAQETQYF. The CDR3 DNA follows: TGCGCCAGCAGCCAAGATCCCCTCTACGGTCGGGCCCAAGAGACCCAGTACTTC.

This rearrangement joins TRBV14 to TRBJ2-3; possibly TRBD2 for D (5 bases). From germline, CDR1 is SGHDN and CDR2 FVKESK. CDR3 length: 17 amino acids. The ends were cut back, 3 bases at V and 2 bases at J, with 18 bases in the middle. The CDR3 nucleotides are TGTGCCAGCAGCCAGAGGATGGACTCCTTGCACACAGATACGCAGTATTTT. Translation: CASSQRMDSLHTDTQYF.

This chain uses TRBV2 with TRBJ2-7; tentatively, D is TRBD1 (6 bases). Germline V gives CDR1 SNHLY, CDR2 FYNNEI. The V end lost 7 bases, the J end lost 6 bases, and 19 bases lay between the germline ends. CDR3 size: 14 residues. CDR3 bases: TGTGCCAGCATGATCCGATTGGACAGCCCCGAGCAGTACTTC. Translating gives CASMIRLDSPEQYF.

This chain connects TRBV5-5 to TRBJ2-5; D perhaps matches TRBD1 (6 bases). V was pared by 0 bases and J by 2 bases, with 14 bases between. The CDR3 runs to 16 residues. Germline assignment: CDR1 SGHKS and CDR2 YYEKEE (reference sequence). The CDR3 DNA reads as TGTGCCAGCAGCTTGGCATTCGGGCAGGGGCAAGAGACCCAGTACTTC. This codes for CASSLAFGQGQETQYF.

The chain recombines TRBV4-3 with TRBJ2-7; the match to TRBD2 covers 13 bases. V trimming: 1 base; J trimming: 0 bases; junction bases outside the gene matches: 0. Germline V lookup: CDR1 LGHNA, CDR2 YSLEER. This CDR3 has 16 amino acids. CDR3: CASSQGTSGSSYEQYF. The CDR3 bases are TGCGCCAGCAGCCAAGGGACTAGCGGGAGCTCCTACGAGCAGTACTTC.

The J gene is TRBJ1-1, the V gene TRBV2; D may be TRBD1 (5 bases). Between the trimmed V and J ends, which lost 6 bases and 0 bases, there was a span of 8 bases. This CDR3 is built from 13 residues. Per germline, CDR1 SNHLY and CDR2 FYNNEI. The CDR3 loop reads CASRQGMNTEAFF. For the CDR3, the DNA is TGTGCCAGCAGGCAGGGTATGAACACTGAAGCTTTCTTT.

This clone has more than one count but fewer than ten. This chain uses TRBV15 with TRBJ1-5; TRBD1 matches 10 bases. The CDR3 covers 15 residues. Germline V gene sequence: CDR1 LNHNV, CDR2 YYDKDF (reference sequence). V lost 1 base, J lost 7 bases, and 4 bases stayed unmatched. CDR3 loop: CATSRAGTGEQPQHF. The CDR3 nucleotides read TGTGCCACCAGCAGAGCCGGGACAGGGGAACAGCCCCAGCATTTT.

The CDR3 nucleotides are TGTGCCAGCAGTCTGACAGGGGTCCAGGACGAGCAGTACTTC. This codes for CASSLTGVQDEQYF. The rearrangement links TRBV7-9 to TRBJ2-7, with 8 bases that match TRBD1. This CDR3 contains 14 residues. Germline V gives CDR1 SEHNR, CDR2 FQNEAQ (reference sequence). Trimming cost V 6 bases and J 5 bases; bases outside gene matches: 9.

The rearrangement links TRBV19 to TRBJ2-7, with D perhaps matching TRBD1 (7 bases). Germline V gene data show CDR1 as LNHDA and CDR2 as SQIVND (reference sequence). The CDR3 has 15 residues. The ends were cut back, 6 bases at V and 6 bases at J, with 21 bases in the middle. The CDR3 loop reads CASSTDPGQRAEQYF. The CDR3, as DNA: TGTGCCAGTAGCACAGACCCGGGACAGCGGGCCGAGCAGTACTTC.

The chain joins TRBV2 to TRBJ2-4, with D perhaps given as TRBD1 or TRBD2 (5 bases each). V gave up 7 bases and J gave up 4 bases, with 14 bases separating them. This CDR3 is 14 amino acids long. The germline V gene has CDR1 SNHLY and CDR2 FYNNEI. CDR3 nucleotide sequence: TGTGCCAGCACCCCCGGGACGCCGAAAAACATTCAGTACTTC. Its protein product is CASTPGTPKNIQYF. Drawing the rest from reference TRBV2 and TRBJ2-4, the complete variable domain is EPEVTQTPSHQVTQMGQEVILRCVPISNHLYFYWYRQILGQKVEFLVSFYNNEISEKSEIFDDQFSVERPDGSNFTLKIRSTKLEDSAMYFCASTPGTPKNIQYFGAGTRLSVL.